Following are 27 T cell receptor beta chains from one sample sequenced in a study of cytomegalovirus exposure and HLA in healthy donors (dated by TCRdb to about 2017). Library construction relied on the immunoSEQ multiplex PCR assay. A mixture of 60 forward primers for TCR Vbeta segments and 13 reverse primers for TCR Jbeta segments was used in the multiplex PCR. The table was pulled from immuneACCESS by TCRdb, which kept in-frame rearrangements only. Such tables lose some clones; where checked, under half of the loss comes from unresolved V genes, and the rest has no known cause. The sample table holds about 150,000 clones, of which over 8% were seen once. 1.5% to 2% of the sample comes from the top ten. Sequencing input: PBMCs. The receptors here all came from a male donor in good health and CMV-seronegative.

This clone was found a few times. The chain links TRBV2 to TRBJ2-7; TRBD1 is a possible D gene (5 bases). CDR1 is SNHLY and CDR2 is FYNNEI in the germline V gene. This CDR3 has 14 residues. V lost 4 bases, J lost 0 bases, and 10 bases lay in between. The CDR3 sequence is CASSGQSSSYEQYF. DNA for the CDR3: TGTGCCAGCAGTGGACAGTCGAGCTCCTACGAGCAGTACTTC.

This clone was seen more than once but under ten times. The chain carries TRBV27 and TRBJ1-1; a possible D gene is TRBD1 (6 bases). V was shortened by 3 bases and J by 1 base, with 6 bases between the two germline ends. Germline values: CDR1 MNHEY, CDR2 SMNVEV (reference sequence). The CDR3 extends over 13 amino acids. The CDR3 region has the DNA TGTGCCAGCAGTTTGACAGGGAACACTGAAGCTTTCTTT. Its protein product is CASSLTGNTEAFF.

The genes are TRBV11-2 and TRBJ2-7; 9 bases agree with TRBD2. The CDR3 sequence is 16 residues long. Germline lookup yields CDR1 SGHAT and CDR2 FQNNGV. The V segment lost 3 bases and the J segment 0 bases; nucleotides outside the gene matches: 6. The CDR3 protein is CASSLGGGDYSYEQYF. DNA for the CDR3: TGTGCCAGCAGCTTGGGCGGGGGGGACTACTCCTACGAGCAGTACTTC.

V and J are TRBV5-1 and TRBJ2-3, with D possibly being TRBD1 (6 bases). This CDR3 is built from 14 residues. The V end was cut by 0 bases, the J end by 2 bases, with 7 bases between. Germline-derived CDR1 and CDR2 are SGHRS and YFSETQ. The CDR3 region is CASSLAGATDTQYF. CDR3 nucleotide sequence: TGCGCCAGCAGCTTGGCAGGGGCCACAGATACGCAGTATTTT.

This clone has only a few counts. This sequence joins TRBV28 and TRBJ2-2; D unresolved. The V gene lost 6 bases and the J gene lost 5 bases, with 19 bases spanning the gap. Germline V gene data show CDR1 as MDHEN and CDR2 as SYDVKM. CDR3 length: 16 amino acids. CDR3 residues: CASSTNPQTRTGELFF. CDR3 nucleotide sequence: TGTGCCAGCAGCACCAACCCCCAGACACGTACCGGGGAGCTGTTTTTT.

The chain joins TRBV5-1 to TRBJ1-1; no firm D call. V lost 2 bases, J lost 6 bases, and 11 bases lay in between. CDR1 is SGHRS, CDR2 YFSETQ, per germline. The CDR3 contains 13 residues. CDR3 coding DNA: TGCGCCAGCAGCTTTGTTTCGAGGGCTGAAGCTTTCTTT. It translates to CASSFVSRAEAFF.

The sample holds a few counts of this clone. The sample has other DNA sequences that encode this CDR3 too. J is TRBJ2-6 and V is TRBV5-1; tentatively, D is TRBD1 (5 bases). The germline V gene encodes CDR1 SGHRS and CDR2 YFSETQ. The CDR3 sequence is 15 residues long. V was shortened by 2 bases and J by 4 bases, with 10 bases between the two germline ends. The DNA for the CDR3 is TGCGCCAGCAGCTTTCAGGGATCCGGGGCCAACGTCCTGACTTTC. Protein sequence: CASSFQGSGANVLTF.

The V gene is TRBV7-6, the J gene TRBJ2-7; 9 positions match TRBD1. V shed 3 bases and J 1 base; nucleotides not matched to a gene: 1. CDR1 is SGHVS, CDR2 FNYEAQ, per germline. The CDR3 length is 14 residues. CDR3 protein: CASSFGTGSYEQYF. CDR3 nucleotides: TGTGCCAGCAGCTTTGGGACAGGGTCCTACGAGCAGTACTTC.

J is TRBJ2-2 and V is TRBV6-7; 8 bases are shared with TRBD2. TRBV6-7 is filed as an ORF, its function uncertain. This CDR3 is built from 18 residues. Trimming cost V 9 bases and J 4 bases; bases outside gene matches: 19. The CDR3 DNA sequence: TGTGCCAGTCAGTTACCCCCCGGGAGGGCCCTTGGCACCGGGGAGCTGTTTTTT. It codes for CASQLPPGRALGTGELFF.

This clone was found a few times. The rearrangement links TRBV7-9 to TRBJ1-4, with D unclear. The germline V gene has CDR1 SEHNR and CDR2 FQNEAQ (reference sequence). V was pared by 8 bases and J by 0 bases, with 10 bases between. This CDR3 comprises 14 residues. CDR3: CASGRRATNEKLFF. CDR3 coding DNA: TGTGCCAGCGGCCGGAGGGCAACTAATGAAAAACTGTTTTTT.

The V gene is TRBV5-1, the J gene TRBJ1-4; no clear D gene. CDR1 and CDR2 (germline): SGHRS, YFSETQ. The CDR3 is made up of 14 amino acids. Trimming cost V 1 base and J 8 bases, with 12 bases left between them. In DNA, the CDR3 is TGCGCCAGCAGCTTGTACTCGGGATTGGAAAAACTGTTTTTT. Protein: CASSLYSGLEKLFF.

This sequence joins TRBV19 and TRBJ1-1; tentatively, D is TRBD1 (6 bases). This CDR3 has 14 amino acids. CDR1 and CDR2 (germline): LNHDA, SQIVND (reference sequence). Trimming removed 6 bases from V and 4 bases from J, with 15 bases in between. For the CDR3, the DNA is TGTGCCAGTAGGGTCGGGGGGCTCAGCACTGAAGCTTTCTTT. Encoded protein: CASRVGGLSTEAFF. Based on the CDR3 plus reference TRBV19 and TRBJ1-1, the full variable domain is DGGITQSPKYLFRKEGQNVTLSCEQNLNHDAMYWYRQDPGQGLRLIYYSQIVNDFQKGDIAEGYSVSREKKESFPLTVTSAQKNPTAFYLCASRVGGLSTEAFFGQGTRLTVV.

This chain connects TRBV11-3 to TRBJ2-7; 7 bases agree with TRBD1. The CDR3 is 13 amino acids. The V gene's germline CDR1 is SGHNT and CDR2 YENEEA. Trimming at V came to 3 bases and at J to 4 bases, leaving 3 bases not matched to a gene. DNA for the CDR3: TGTGCCAGCAGCTTTGGGACAGCATACGAGCAGTACTTC. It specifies CASSFGTAYEQYF.

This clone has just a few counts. The CDR3 region is CASSPVVFEDRNTEAFF. The CDR3, as DNA: TGCGCCAGCAGCCCCGTCGTCTTTGAGGACAGGAACACTGAAGCTTTCTTT. The V gene is TRBV4-1, the J gene TRBJ1-1, with a weak D call TRBD1 (6 bases). The CDR3 runs 17 residues. Trimming took off 4 bases at V and 1 base at J, with 19 bases between the two ends. Germline V gene sequence: CDR1 MGHRA, CDR2 YSYEKL.

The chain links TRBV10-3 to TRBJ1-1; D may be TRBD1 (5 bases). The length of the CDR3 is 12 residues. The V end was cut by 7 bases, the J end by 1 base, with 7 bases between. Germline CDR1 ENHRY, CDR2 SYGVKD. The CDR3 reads CAIIGENTEAFF. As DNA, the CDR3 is TGTGCCATCATAGGGGAGAACACTGAAGCTTTCTTT.

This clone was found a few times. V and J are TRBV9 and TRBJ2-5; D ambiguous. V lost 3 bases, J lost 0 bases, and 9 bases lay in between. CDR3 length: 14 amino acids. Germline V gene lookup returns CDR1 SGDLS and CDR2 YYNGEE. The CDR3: CASSESAYQETQYF. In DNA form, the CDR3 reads TGTGCCAGCAGCGAGAGCGCGTACCAAGAGACCCAGTACTTC.

This CDR3 is CATRGQRNQPQHF. For the CDR3, the DNA is TGTGCCACCCGAGGACAGCGCAATCAGCCCCAGCATTTT. V usage is TRBV19 and J usage is TRBJ1-5; possible D gene TRBD1, 6 bases. V dropped 10 bases and J dropped 2 bases, with 12 bases sitting between them. Germline CDR1 LNHDA, CDR2 SQIVND (reference sequence). There are 13 residues in the CDR3. The complete variable domain, with remaining parts taken from reference TRBV19 and TRBJ1-5, reads DGGITQSPKYLFRKEGQNVTLSCEQNLNHDAMYWYRQDPGQGLRLIYYSQIVNDFQKGDIAEGYSVSREKKESFPLTVTSAQKNPTAFYLCATRGQRNQPQHFGDGTRLSIL.

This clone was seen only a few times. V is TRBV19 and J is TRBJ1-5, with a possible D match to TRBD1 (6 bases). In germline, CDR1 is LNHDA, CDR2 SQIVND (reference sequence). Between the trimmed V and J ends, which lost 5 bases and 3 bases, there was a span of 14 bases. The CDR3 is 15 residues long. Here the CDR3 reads CASSPDGQNNQPQHF. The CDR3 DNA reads TGTGCCAGTAGTCCCGACGGACAGAACAATCAGCCCCAGCATTTT.

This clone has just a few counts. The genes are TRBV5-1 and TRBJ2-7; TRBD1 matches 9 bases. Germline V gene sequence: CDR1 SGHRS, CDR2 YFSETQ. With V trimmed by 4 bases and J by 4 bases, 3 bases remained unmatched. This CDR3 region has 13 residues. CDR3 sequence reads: CASSIGTGYEQYF. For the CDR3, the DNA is TGCGCCAGCAGCATAGGGACAGGGTACGAGCAGTACTTC.

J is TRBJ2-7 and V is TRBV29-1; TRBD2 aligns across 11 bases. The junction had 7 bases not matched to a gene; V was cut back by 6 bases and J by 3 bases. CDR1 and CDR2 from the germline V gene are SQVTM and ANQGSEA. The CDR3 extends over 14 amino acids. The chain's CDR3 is CSVGTSGGNYEQYF. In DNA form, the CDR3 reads TGCAGCGTGGGAACTAGCGGGGGCAACTACGAGCAGTACTTC.

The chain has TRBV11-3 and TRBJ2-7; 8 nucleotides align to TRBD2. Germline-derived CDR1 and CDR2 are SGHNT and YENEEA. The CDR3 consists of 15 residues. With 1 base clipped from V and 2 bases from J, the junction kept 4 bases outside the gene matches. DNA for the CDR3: TGTGCCAGCAGCTTAGGGGCGGGGGGAGCCTACGAGCAGTACTTC. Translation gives CASSLGAGGAYEQYF.

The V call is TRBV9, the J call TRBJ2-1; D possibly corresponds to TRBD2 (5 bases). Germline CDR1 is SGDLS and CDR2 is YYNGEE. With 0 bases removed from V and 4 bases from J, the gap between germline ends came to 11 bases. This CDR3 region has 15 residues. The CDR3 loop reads CASSVEDSPYNEQFF. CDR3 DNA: TGTGCCAGCAGCGTAGAGGACTCTCCTTACAATGAGCAGTTCTTC.

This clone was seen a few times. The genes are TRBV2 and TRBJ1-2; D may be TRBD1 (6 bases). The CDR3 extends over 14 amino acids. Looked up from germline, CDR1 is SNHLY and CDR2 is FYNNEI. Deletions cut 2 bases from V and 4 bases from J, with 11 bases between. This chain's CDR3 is CASSEQGLGYGYTF. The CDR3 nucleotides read TGTGCCAGCAGTGAACAGGGGTTGGGCTATGGCTACACCTTC.

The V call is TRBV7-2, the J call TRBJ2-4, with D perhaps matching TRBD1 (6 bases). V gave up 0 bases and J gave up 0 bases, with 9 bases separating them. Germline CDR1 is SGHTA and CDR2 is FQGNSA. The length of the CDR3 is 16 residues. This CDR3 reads CASSLAGTLAKNIQYF. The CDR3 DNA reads TGTGCCAGCAGCTTAGCCGGGACACTAGCCAAAAACATTCAGTACTTC.

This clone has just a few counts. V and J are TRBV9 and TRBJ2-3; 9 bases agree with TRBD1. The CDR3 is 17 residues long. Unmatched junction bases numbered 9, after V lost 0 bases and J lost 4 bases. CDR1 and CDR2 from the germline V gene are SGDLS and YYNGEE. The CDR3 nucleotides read TGTGCCAGCAGCGTAGCTCCGGGACAGGGCTCGGCAGATACGCAGTATTTT. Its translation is CASSVAPGQGSADTQYF. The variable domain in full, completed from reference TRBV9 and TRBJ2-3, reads DSGVTQTPKHLITATGQRVTLRCSPRSGDLSVYWYQQSLDQGLQFLIQYYNGEERAKGNILERFSAQQFPDLHSELNLSSLELGDSALYFCASSVAPGQGSADTQYFGPGTRLTVL.

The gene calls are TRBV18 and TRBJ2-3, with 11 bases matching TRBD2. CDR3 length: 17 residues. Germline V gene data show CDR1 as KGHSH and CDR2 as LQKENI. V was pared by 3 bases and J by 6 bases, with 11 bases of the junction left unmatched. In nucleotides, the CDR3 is TGTGCCAGCTCACCGCTGTTCCTAGCGGGGGGCGCCGATACGCAGTATTTT. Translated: CASSPLFLAGGADTQYF. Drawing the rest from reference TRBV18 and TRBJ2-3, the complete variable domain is NAGVMQNPRHLVRRRGQEARLRCSPMKGHSHVYWYRQLPEEGLKFMVYLQKENIIDESGMPKERFSAEFPKEGPSILRIQQVVRGDSAAYFCASSPLFLAGGADTQYFGPGTRLTVL.

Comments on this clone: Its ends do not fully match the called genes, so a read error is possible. As DNA, the CDR3 is TGTGCCAGCAGCCCTAGCAGGGGTAGCCATCAGCCCCAGCATTTT. Protein: CASSPSRGSHQPQHF. This chain uses TRBV5-6 with TRBJ1-5, with D possibly matching TRBD1 (6 bases). CDR3 length: 15 residues. The germline CDR1 and CDR2 sequences are SGHDT and YYEEEE.